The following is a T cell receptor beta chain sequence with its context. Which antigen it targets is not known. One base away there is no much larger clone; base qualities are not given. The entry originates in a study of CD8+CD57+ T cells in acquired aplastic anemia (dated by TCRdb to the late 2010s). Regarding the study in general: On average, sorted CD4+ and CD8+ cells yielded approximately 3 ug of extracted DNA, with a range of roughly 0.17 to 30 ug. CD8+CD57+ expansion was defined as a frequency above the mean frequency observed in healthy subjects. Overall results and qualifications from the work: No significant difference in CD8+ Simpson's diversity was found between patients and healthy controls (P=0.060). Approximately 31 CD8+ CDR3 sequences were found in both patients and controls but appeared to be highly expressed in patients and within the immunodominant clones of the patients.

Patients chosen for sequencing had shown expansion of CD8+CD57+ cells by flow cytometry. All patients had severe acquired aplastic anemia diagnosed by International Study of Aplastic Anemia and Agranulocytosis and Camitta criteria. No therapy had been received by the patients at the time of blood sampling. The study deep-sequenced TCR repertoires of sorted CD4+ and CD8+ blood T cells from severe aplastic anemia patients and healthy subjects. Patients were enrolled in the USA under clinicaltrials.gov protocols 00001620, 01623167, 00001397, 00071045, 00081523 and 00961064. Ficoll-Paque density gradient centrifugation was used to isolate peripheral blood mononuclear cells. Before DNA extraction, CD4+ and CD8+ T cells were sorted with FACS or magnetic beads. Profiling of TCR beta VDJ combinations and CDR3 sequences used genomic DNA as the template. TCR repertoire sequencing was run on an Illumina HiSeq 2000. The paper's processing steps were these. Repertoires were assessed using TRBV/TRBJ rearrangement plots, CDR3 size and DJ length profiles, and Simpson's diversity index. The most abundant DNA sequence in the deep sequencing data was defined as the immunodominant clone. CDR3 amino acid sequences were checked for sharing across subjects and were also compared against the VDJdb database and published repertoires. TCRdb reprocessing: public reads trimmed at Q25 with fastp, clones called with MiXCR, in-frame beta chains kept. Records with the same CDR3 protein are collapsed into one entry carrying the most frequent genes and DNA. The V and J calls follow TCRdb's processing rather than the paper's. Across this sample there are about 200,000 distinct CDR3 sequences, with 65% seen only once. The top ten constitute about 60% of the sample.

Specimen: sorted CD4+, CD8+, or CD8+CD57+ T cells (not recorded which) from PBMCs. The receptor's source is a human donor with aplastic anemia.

The DNA is as follows: TGTGCCAGCAGTGATGACAGATCCACCGGGGAGCTGTTTTTT. Translation gives CASSDDRSTGELFF. The rearrangement combines TRBV2 with TRBJ2-2; the D segment could be TRBD1, given 5 matching bases. Cut back by 3 bases and 4 bases, the V and J ends lie 9 bases apart. From the cysteine through the phenylalanine, the CDR3 covers 14 amino acids. Only CDR3 DNA remains: 42 bases, in frame from the first base. The germline V gene yields SNHLY for CDR1 and FYNNEI for CDR2. Outside the CDR3, residues come from the reference TRBV2 and TRBJ2-2 proteins, so the full variable domain is: EPEVTQTPSHQVTQMGQEVILRCVPISNHLYFYWYRQILGQKVEFLVSFYNNEISEKSEIFDDQFSVERPDGSNFTLKIRSTKLEDSAMYFCASSDDRSTGELFFGEGSRLTVL.